This T cell receptor (beta chain) was profiled in a study of cytomegalovirus exposure and HLA in healthy donors. In the PCR, 60 Vbeta and 13 Jbeta primers were used. Produced via immunoSEQ multiplex PCR; TCRdb's table is partial and in-frame only. The sample carries 85,000 to 100,000 clones, 80% to 90% recorded once. This CDR3 region has 14 residues. V shed 6 bases, J shed 5 bases, and the junction held 4 bases outside the gene matches. In germline, CDR1 is MGHDK, CDR2 SYGVNS. A note on this clone: Its antigen is as yet unknown.

The study's findings and limits: In an earlier analysis, about 90% or about 30%: the productive usage of most TCR beta V segments. Accurate prediction of most subjects' HLA-A and HLA-B alleles from TCR beta sequences was reported.

This clonotype was sampled from a woman younger than 30 in good health and CMV-seropositive. The sample was PBMCs. The rearrangement joins TRBV25-1 to TRBJ2-2; 9 positions agree with TRBD1. CDR3 amino acids: CASRGQGGTGELFF. In DNA form, the CDR3 reads TGTGCCAGCAGGGGACAGGGTGGTACCGGGGAGCTGTTTTTT.